This T cell receptor beta chain was identified during a study of response to subunit inactivated influenza vaccine. Study results and caveats: A suggestion made by the authors is that each seasonal influenza vaccination recruits few new T cells.

TCRdb redid the calling of the RT-PCR reads with MiXCR, one entry per CDR3 protein. The table includes 180,000 or so distinct CDR3 sequences, approximately 12% detected once. Comments on this clonotype: The antigen remains unidentified.

CDR1 is MGHDK, CDR2 SYGVNS, per germline. V was trimmed by 4 bases and J by 5 bases, leaving 15 bases between them. There are 15 residues in the CDR3. These records were also assigned to another study, of T cells expressing NK-cell markers. As that report states: A 5'RACE template switching approach incorporating UMIs was used to make TCR beta cDNA. In the group of eight sequenced donors, seven were HCMV-seropositive and one was seronegative. For 6 or 7 donors, the dominant NKG2C+ clonotypes made up 1.0-7.0% of their CD8+ T cells. Clones of NKG2C+ T cells that had expanded were of unclear HCMV specificity.

The clonotype originates from a man aged 45 to 65 who received an inactivated influenza vaccine. This chain links TRBV25-1 with TRBJ2-1; the D gene is possibly TRBD2 (6 bases). The sequenced sample was CD8+ T cells sorted from PBMCs, obtained 11 to 12 days after vaccination. The CDR3 loop reads CASSVGPGLHNEQFF. Here the CDR3 DNA reads TGTGCCAGCAGTGTCGGCCCGGGACTTCACAATGAGCAGTTCTTC.